Below, 30 T cell receptor beta chains from the same sample are listed, as sequenced in a study of cytomegalovirus exposure and HLA in healthy donors. Both 60 Vbeta primers and 13 Jbeta primers went into the PCR. Produced via immunoSEQ multiplex PCR; TCRdb's table is partial and in-frame only. Here the sample spans 150,000 or so clones, around 80% being singletons. The specimen was PBMCs. Receptor source: a male donor in good health and CMV-seropositive.

Comment on this clone: Sequence at one end of the junction differs from germline and may be a read error. The V gene is TRBV7-9, the J gene TRBJ2-7, with D perhaps matching TRBD1 (5 bases). The CDR3 consists of 16 residues. Germline CDR1 is SEHNR and CDR2 is FQNEAQ (reference sequence). Written as DNA, the CDR3 is TGTTCCAGCAGCTTAAGGGGCCGGCAGGGCGCCTACGAGCAGTACTTC. Its translation: CSSSLRGRQGAYEQYF.

The chain has TRBV7-8 and TRBJ2-7; TRBD2 aligns across 7 bases. This CDR3 spans 15 amino acids. The germline gives CDR1 SGHVS, CDR2 FQNEAQ. V was clipped by 5 bases and J by 6 bases; unmatched bases: 13. The CDR3 spells CASSRLATRASEQYF. In DNA form, the CDR3 reads TGTGCCAGCAGCCGACTAGCTACCAGGGCCTCCGAGCAGTACTTC.

This sequence joins TRBV4-1 and TRBJ1-2; no definite D call. V was trimmed by 0 bases and J by 7 bases, leaving 9 bases between them. CDR3 length: 13 amino acids. Germline lookup yields CDR1 MGHRA and CDR2 YSYEKL. The CDR3 reads CASSQEGGPGYTF. Here the CDR3 DNA reads TGCGCCAGCAGCCAAGAAGGAGGTCCTGGCTACACCTTC.

The V call is TRBV29-1, the J call TRBJ1-5; D remains ambiguous. Germline CDR1 is SQVTM and CDR2 is ANQGSEA. The V gene lost 6 bases and the J gene lost 0 bases, with 12 bases spanning the gap. CDR3 length: 14 residues. As DNA, the CDR3 is TGCAGCGTGAGTCTTAGTGGTAGCAATCAGCCCCAGCATTTT. Encoded protein: CSVSLSGSNQPQHF.

The CDR3 DNA reads TGTGCCAGCAGTTTAACTTTCGCAACTAATGAAAAACTGTTTTTT. It translates to CASSLTFATNEKLFF. This chain joins TRBV27 and TRBJ1-4; D unresolved. The CDR3 loop spans 15 amino acids. CDR1 and CDR2 from the germline V gene are MNHEY and SMNVEV (reference sequence). The V and J ends lost 2 bases and 0 bases respectively, with 7 bases between them.

In regard to this clone: The junction and the germline gene differ at one end; a read error may be behind it. The chain uses TRBV5-4 and TRBJ2-1; 13 bases fit TRBD2. Per the germline V gene, CDR1 is SGHNT and CDR2 is YYREEE (reference sequence). The CDR3 is 13 residues long. CDR3 sequence: CASMQTSGRAGIF. Here the CDR3 DNA reads TGTGCCAGCATGCAAACTAGCGGGAGGGCCGGAATCTTC.

The chain couples TRBV28 to TRBJ1-5; the D gene is possibly TRBD1 (6 bases). The germline V gene encodes CDR1 MDHEN and CDR2 SYDVKM. V dropped 10 bases and J dropped 3 bases, with 19 bases sitting between them. The CDR3 is 15 residues long. CDR3 nucleotides: TGTGCCACCGCGGGCCCAGGGGCCCACAATCAGCCCCAGCATTTT. This gives the protein CATAGPGAHNQPQHF.

The chain couples TRBV12-5 to TRBJ2-1, with 9 nucleotides matching TRBD1. V trimming: 11 bases; J trimming: 6 bases; junction bases outside the gene matches: 11. The CDR3 length is 14 residues. CDR1 LGHNT and CDR2 FRNRAP come from the germline V gene. Written as DNA, the CDR3 is TGTGCTGGAGGGACGGGACAGGGCACCAATGAGCAGTTCTTC. Translating it yields CAGGTGQGTNEQFF.

This chain joins TRBV5-1 and TRBJ2-7, with TRBD2 matching over 9 bases. The CDR3 loop spans 16 amino acids. Germline V lookup: CDR1 SGHRS, CDR2 YFSETQ. V shed 0 bases and J 6 bases; nucleotides not matched to a gene: 10. CDR3 sequence: CASSLAQSGGLGEQYF. The CDR3 DNA is TGCGCCAGCAGCTTGGCTCAAAGCGGGGGGTTGGGCGAGCAGTACTTC.

This chain connects TRBV5-1 to TRBJ2-5; 9 bases are shared with TRBD2. Germline CDR1 and CDR2: SGHRS and YFSETQ. The trim removed 3 bases at V and 2 bases at J, leaving 14 bases unmatched. The CDR3 is 18 residues long. CDR3 coding DNA: TGCGCCAGCAGCTCGTACCAACAGGGGACTAGCCGACAAGAGACCCAGTACTTC. It codes for CASSSYQQGTSRQETQYF.

The V call is TRBV7-2, the J call TRBJ1-1, with D maybe TRBD1 (6 bases). CDR3 length: 14 residues. Germline CDR1 reads SGHTA; CDR2 reads FQGNSA. The ends were cut back, 7 bases at V and 5 bases at J, with 17 bases in the middle. The CDR3 is CASTQRGFQTEAFF. DNA for the CDR3: TGTGCCAGCACCCAAAGGGGGTTCCAGACTGAAGCTTTCTTT.

The chain employs TRBV14 and TRBJ1-1, with D possibly TRBD1 on 5 matching bases. CDR1 and CDR2 (germline): SGHDN, FVKESK. V lost 5 bases, J lost 1 base, and 23 bases lay in between. The CDR3 is made up of 18 amino acids. DNA for the CDR3: TGTGCCAGCAGCTCAATAAACCCAGGGATCCTCCCGAACACTGAAGCTTTCTTT. Protein product: CASSSINPGILPNTEAFF.

The chain employs TRBV5-1 and TRBJ2-2, with D perhaps matching TRBD2 (5 bases). This CDR3 comprises 15 residues. Trimming stripped 5 bases from V and 4 bases from J, with 15 bases between. Germline values: CDR1 SGHRS, CDR2 YFSETQ. CDR3 amino acids: CASSNSDSITGELFF. CDR3 sequence (DNA): TGCGCCAGCAGTAACTCGGACTCAATCACCGGGGAGCTGTTTTTT.

This chain links TRBV27 with TRBJ1-2, with D unclear. This CDR3 is 14 amino acids long. V was shortened by 8 bases and J by 3 bases, with 16 bases between the two germline ends. Germline CDR1 MNHEY, CDR2 SMNVEV (reference sequence). The CDR3 loop is CASRRSYGDYGYTF. The CDR3 DNA sequence: TGTGCCAGCCGGAGGAGTTACGGGGACTATGGCTACACCTTC.

Only a few counts were recorded for this clone. DNA of the CDR3: TGTGCCAGCAGCTTTTCGGCAGGGAACTCAGGTGAAGCTTTCTTT. Residues: CASSFSAGNSGEAFF. This chain joins TRBV11-3 and TRBJ1-1, with D maybe TRBD1 (5 bases). V shed 3 bases and J shed 7 bases, with 18 bases lying between them. In germline, CDR1 is SGHNT, CDR2 YENEEA. This CDR3 has 15 amino acids.

This chain links TRBV5-1 with TRBJ1-2; weak D call: TRBD1 (6 bases). Trimming cost V 0 bases and J 4 bases, with 10 bases left between them. The CDR3 totals 14 residues. Germline V gene sequence: CDR1 SGHRS, CDR2 YFSETQ. The CDR3 region has the DNA TGCGCCAGCAGCTTGGCCGGACAGAGCTATGGCTACACCTTC. Residues: CASSLAGQSYGYTF. The variable domain in full, with the rest retrieved from reference TRBV5-1 and TRBJ1-2, is KAGVTQTPRYLIKTRGQQVTLSCSPISGHRSVSWYQQTPGQGLQFLFEYFSETQRNKGNFPGRFSGRQFSNSRSEMNVSTLELGDSALYLCASSLAGQSYGYTFGSGTRLTVV.

A single count supports this clone. V and J are TRBV5-4 and TRBJ2-7; D possibly corresponds to TRBD2 (6 bases). CDR3 length equals 13 residues. Per the germline V gene, CDR1 is SGHNT and CDR2 is YYREEE (reference sequence). Trimming stripped 9 bases from V and 2 bases from J, with 15 bases between. The CDR3 sequence is CATRGSGAYEQYF. In DNA, the CDR3 is TGTGCCACCCGGGGGTCTGGGGCCTACGAGCAGTACTTC.

J is TRBJ2-5 and V is TRBV30; tentatively, D is TRBD2 (6 bases). The V end was cut by 5 bases, the J end by 0 bases, with 10 bases between. Per the germline V gene, CDR1 is GTSNPN and CDR2 is SVGIG (reference sequence). The length of the CDR3 is 13 residues. The CDR3 sequence is CAWSRENQETQYF. CDR3 bases: TGTGCCTGGTCCCGGGAGAACCAAGAGACCCAGTACTTC.

The chain recombines TRBV10-3 with TRBJ2-1; the D gene is possibly TRBD1 (5 bases). Germline V gene sequence: CDR1 ENHRY, CDR2 SYGVKD. Between the trimmed V and J ends, which lost 5 bases and 2 bases, there was a span of 13 bases. The CDR3 loop spans 15 amino acids. The CDR3 nucleotides read TGTGCCATCAGTACTTTGGACATCACCTACAATGAGCAGTTCTTC. This codes for CAISTLDITYNEQFF.

The chain is built from TRBV10-3 and TRBJ2-3; D gene ambiguous. V was clipped by 0 bases and J by 8 bases, with 18 bases between them. CDR1 and CDR2 (germline): ENHRY, SYGVKD. This CDR3 is 16 amino acids long. CDR3 in DNA: TGTGCCATCAGTGAGTCACGACTGGAGTCACGAGGTACGCAGTATTTT. As protein: CAISESRLESRGTQYF.

The gene calls are TRBV4-3 and TRBJ1-4, with D uncertain. The CDR3 has 17 residues. Trimming shortened V by 1 base and J by 2 bases, and 14 bases separated the two germline ends. Germline lookup yields CDR1 LGHNA and CDR2 YSLEER. This CDR3 is CASSQAVRPATNEKLFF. For the CDR3, the DNA is TGCGCCAGCAGCCAAGCAGTGAGGCCCGCGACTAATGAAAAACTGTTTTTT.

The V and J genes are TRBV30 and TRBJ1-3; D may be TRBD1 (5 bases). This CDR3 region has 16 residues. CDR1 is GTSNPN, CDR2 SVGIG, per germline (reference sequence). The V end lost 0 bases, the J end lost 4 bases, and 16 bases lay between the germline ends. The CDR3 loop is CAWSVGGLAWGNTIYF. CDR3 DNA sequence: TGTGCCTGGAGTGTGGGGGGACTGGCGTGGGGAAACACCATATATTTT.

The chain combines TRBV7-6 with TRBJ2-1, with TRBD2 matching over 8 bases. CDR3 length: 15 amino acids. V was pared by 4 bases and J by 7 bases, with 9 bases of the junction left unmatched. Germline V gene sequence: CDR1 SGHVS, CDR2 FNYEAQ. CDR3: CASSSPAGVVNEQFF. CDR3 bases: TGTGCCAGCAGCTCCCCAGCGGGAGTAGTTAATGAGCAGTTCTTC.

This chain links TRBV7-2 with TRBJ2-2, with D possibly TRBD1 on 5 matching bases. The CDR3 contains 17 residues. Germline-derived CDR1 and CDR2 are SGHTA and FQGNSA. The ends were cut back, 3 bases at V and 0 bases at J, with 14 bases in the middle. CDR3 bases: TGTGCCAGCAGCTTGGACACTCGGATCGCGAACACCGGGGAGCTGTTTTTT. The encoded protein is CASSLDTRIANTGELFF. Based on the CDR3 plus reference TRBV7-2 and TRBJ2-2, the full variable domain is GAGVSQSPSNKVTEKGKDVELRCDPISGHTALYWYRQSLGQGLEFLIYFQGNSAPDKSGLPSDRFSAERTGGSVSTLTIQRTQQEDSAVYLCASSLDTRIANTGELFFGEGSRLTVL.

The V call is TRBV15, the J call TRBJ1-2; a weak D match, TRBD1 (6 bases). The V and J ends lost 0 bases and 8 bases respectively, with 19 bases between them. CDR3 length: 16 amino acids. In germline, CDR1 is LNHNV, CDR2 YYDKDF (reference sequence). The CDR3 loop reads CATSRDRLKTGKGYTF. The CDR3 DNA follows: TGTGCCACCAGCAGAGATCGGTTAAAAACAGGGAAGGGCTACACCTTC.

The chain employs TRBV11-3 and TRBJ2-2; 11 bases map to TRBD1. CDR1 and CDR2 from the germline V gene are SGHNT and YENEEA. The CDR3 runs to 16 residues. Trimming cost V 7 bases and J 5 bases; bases outside gene matches: 9. The CDR3 reads CASTVHGTGGTGELFF. The CDR3 DNA reads as TGTGCCAGCACCGTACACGGGACAGGGGGAACCGGGGAGCTGTTTTTT.

V and J are TRBV5-1 and TRBJ2-7; 9 bases fit TRBD2. Germline V lookup: CDR1 SGHRS, CDR2 YFSETQ. This CDR3 spans 14 amino acids. The trim removed 4 bases at V and 6 bases at J, leaving 8 bases unmatched. The chain's CDR3 is CASSPRVAGVEQYF. DNA of the CDR3: TGCGCCAGCAGCCCCCGAGTAGCGGGAGTCGAGCAGTACTTC.

This chain joins TRBV18 and TRBJ2-7; 12 bases align to TRBD1. The trim removed 6 bases at V and 3 bases at J, leaving 3 bases unmatched. CDR1 and CDR2 (germline): KGHSH, LQKENI. The CDR3 loop spans 14 amino acids. The CDR3 here is CASSGTGGIYEQYF. The CDR3 nucleotides read TGTGCCAGCTCGGGGACAGGGGGCATCTACGAGCAGTACTTC.

The chain uses TRBV25-1 and TRBJ2-2; a weak D match, TRBD1 (6 bases). From germline, CDR1 is MGHDK and CDR2 SYGVNS. This CDR3 spans 15 amino acids. Trimming cost V 7 bases and J 5 bases, with 17 bases left between them. This CDR3 reads CASNPDRSPTGELFF. CDR3 bases: TGTGCCAGCAACCCTGACAGGTCCCCGACCGGGGAGCTGTTTTTT.

Concerning this clone: One end of the junction does not line up with germline, which may come from a read error. The rearrangement joins TRBV30 to TRBJ1-2, with TRBD1 as a possible D gene (6 bases). This CDR3 has 11 residues. Germline CDR1 is GTSNPN and CDR2 is SVGIG (reference sequence). The CDR3 DNA reads TGTGCCTGGAGTGTTGAACAGGGTGGTGACTTC. Its protein product is CAWSVEQGGDF.